These T cell receptor beta chains were read from a single sample in a study of shared clonotypes between healthy human individuals. Profiling relied on immunoSEQ multiplex PCR, and the TCRdb table lists in-frame clones only, not all of them. In the table there are some 1 million clones, about 77% of which are singletons. Material for sequencing was memory CD4+ T cells sorted from blood. The receptors were gathered from a man aged 18 to 30 in good health. Both conserved end residues are part of each CDR3. The order of the fields is J gene, clone size, V gene, D gene, CDR3 length, CDR3 protein, CDR3 DNA. D genes are given only for firm matches. Size tells how often a clone was seen (once, few, many) or the class of an expanded clone, and some rows leave it out.

TRBJ1-1 | NA | TRBV10-3 | NA | 17 | CAITLSPPTDIGTEAFF | TGTGCCATCACACTATCACCCCCTACGGACATTGGCACTGAAGCTTTCTTT
TRBJ1-2 | NA | TRBV23-1 | NA | 13 | CARPGPSMSDYTF | TGCGCCAGGCCGGGACCTTCAATGAGTGACTACACCTTC
TRBJ1-2 | many | TRBV30 | NA | 14 | CAWSPLEGLDGYTF | TGTGCCTGGAGCCCGTTAGAGGGTCTGGATGGCTACACCTTC
TRBJ2-5 | NA | TRBV6-1 | NA | 15 | CASSEASRGRETQYF | TGTGCCAGCAGTGAAGCTTCCAGGGGTCGAGAGACCCAGTACTTC
TRBJ2-1 | NA | TRBV11-2 | NA | 15 | CASTGTRGGYNEQFF | TGTGCCAGCACCGGGACTCGAGGGGGATACAATGAGCAGTTCTTC
TRBJ1-1 | NA | TRBV6-6 | NA | 13 | CASSPPARTEAFF | TGTGCCAGCAGTCCACCGGCGAGGACTGAAGCTTTCTTT
TRBJ2-2 | NA | TRBV15 | NA | 15 | CATSRDESGTGELFF | TGTGCCACCAGCAGAGATGAGAGCGGAACCGGGGAGCTGTTTTTT
TRBJ1-2 | NA | TRBV19 | TRBD1 | 15 | CASNLPGTGVNGYTF | TGTGCCAGTAATCTACCCGGGACAGGGGTTAATGGCTACACCTTC
TRBJ2-3 | NA | TRBV29-1 | NA | 14 | CSAGRSQSTDTQYF | TGCAGCGCCGGCCGTAGCCAAAGCACAGATACGCAGTATTTT
TRBJ2-7 | NA | TRBV10-3 | TRBD1 | 14 | CAISDGQGSYEQYF | TGTGCCATCAGTGACGGACAGGGATCCTACGAGCAGTACTTC
TRBJ1-6 | NA | TRBV6-5 | NA | 13 | CASRQPWGSPLHF | TGTGCCAGCAGACAGCCCTGGGGTTCACCCCTCCACTTT
TRBJ2-7 | once | TRBV7-2 | TRBD2 | 15 | CASSLGRGSSYEQYF | TGTGCCAGCAGCTTAGGGCGGGGGAGCTCCTACGAGCAGTACTTC